One sample yielded the 22 T cell receptor beta chains listed below, sequenced in a study of cytomegalovirus exposure and HLA in healthy donors. With 60 Vbeta and 13 Jbeta primers, the PCR was carried out. Only in-frame clones appear in the TCRdb table, and some are missing; sequencing was by immunoSEQ multiplex PCR. This table lists 200,000 to 250,000 clones. The sample taken for sequencing was PBMCs. The receptors were sampled from a woman under 40 in good health and CMV-seropositive.

The J gene is TRBJ2-5, the V gene TRBV9; 12 nucleotides align to TRBD2. V lost 0 bases, J lost 5 bases, and 8 bases stayed unmatched. The CDR3 sequence is 17 residues long. Per germline, CDR1 SGDLS and CDR2 YYNGEE. CDR3: CASSVGLAGGSSETQYF. The CDR3 region has the DNA TGTGCCAGCAGCGTAGGCCTAGCGGGGGGGAGTTCGGAGACCCAGTACTTC.

The chain has TRBV5-3 and TRBJ2-3; 8 bases are shared with TRBD1. TRBV5-3 is an ORF, with its function uncertain. CDR3 length equals 13 residues. The trim removed 5 bases at V and 4 bases at J, leaving 3 bases unmatched. The CDR3 DNA is TGTGCCAGAAGGCCGACAGGGGCAGATACGCAGTATTTT. Translated, it gives CARRPTGADTQYF.

The rearrangement links TRBV7-7 to TRBJ2-2, with D possibly matching TRBD1 (5 bases). The CDR3 length is 16 residues. V was cut by 4 bases and J by 1 base, with 13 bases left in between. Germline CDR1 SSHAT, CDR2 FNYEAQ (reference sequence). This CDR3 is CASSSGQLGNTGELFF. CDR3 coding DNA: TGTGCCAGCAGCTCCGGACAATTGGGGAACACCGGGGAGCTGTTTTTT.

The rearrangement links TRBV18 to TRBJ1-2; 10 bases match TRBD1. The length of the CDR3 is 14 residues. The V gene's germline CDR1 is KGHSH and CDR2 LQKENI. Germline trimming cut 6 bases from V and 0 bases from J; bases unmatched to any gene: 1. For the CDR3, the DNA is TGTGCCAGCTCTGGACAGGGGGCTAACTATGGCTACACCTTC. As protein: CASSGQGANYGYTF.

A remark on this clone: At the DNA level, this CDR3 is encoded by other sequences in the same sample as well. V gene TRBV4-1 combines with J gene TRBJ2-7, with a possible D match to TRBD2 (5 bases). The V and J ends lost 0 bases and 4 bases respectively, with 10 bases between them. The CDR3 contains 14 residues. Germline V gene data show CDR1 as MGHRA and CDR2 as YSYEKL. The CDR3, as DNA: TGCGCCAGCAGCCAAGATCGTGGAGGATACGAGCAGTACTTC. Translated: CASSQDRGGYEQYF.

The chain uses TRBV19 and TRBJ2-7; TRBD2 matches at 11 bases. Germline trimming cut 4 bases from V and 6 bases from J; bases unmatched to any gene: 2. The CDR3 totals 13 residues. Germline V gives CDR1 LNHDA, CDR2 SQIVND (reference sequence). DNA of the CDR3: TGTGCCAGTAGTAGTCTAGCGGGAGGCGAGCAGTACTTC. It yields the protein CASSSLAGGEQYF.

V usage is TRBV15 and J usage is TRBJ2-3, with TRBD2 matching 10 bases. The CDR3 extends over 19 amino acids. Germline V gene sequence: CDR1 LNHNV, CDR2 YYDKDF (reference sequence). V was clipped by 9 bases and J by 6 bases; unmatched bases: 24. The CDR3 DNA reads TGTGCCACGAACTCGGCGGGGGTAGACTCTAGCGGGAGAATCGATACGCAGTATTTT. As protein: CATNSAGVDSSGRIDTQYF.

This chain links TRBV7-9 with TRBJ1-5; D might be TRBD1 (5 bases). The CDR3 is 17 amino acids. CDR1 and CDR2 from the germline V gene are SEHNR and FQNEAQ (reference sequence). V was trimmed by 3 bases and J by 0 bases, leaving 15 bases between them. The CDR3 reads CASSLGLGRYSNQPQHF. As DNA, the CDR3 is TGTGCCAGCAGCTTGGGGCTCGGGCGGTATAGCAATCAGCCCCAGCATTTT.

The gene calls are TRBV19 and TRBJ1-3, with no clear D. V dropped 3 bases and J dropped 0 bases, with 18 bases sitting between them. This CDR3 has 18 amino acids. CDR1 and CDR2 (germline): LNHDA, SQIVND (reference sequence). The CDR3 region has the DNA TGTGCCAGTAGTATGCTCCGGGAACTCTTCCGCTCTGGAAACACCATATATTTT. Protein sequence: CASSMLRELFRSGNTIYF.

The CDR3 DNA sequence: TGTGCCAGCAGTAGCGGACTTTCAACTGGGGAGCAGTACTTC. Translating it yields CASSSGLSTGEQYF. The genes are TRBV27 and TRBJ2-7, with D perhaps TRBD2 (5 bases). The CDR3 sequence is 14 residues long. Germline values: CDR1 MNHEY, CDR2 SMNVEV (reference sequence). V was cut by 5 bases and J by 7 bases, with 18 bases left in between.

This chain uses TRBV2 with TRBJ1-1; 9 bases agree with TRBD1. Germline-derived CDR1 and CDR2 are SNHLY and FYNNEI. The CDR3 sequence is 14 residues long. The V and J ends lost 10 bases and 5 bases, in that order; junction bases with no gene match: 11. CDR3 DNA: TGTGCCACCGTTCAGACAGGGGGTACGACTGAAGCTTTCTTT. It codes for CATVQTGGTTEAFF. Full variable domain (remainder filled in from reference TRBV2 and TRBJ1-1): EPEVTQTPSHQVTQMGQEVILRCVPISNHLYFYWYRQILGQKVEFLVSFYNNEISEKSEIFDDQFSVERPDGSNFTLKIRSTKLEDSAMYFCATVQTGGTTEAFFGQGTRLTVV.

V is TRBV19 and J is TRBJ1-5; 8 positions agree with TRBD1. Trimming cost V 5 bases and J 7 bases; bases outside gene matches: 13. The germline V gene encodes CDR1 LNHDA and CDR2 SQIVND (reference sequence). CDR3 length equals 16 residues. The CDR3 sequence is CASSPAPGQARQPQHF. In DNA, the CDR3 is TGTGCCAGTAGTCCCGCACCGGGACAGGCGAGGCAGCCCCAGCATTTT.

The chain employs TRBV7-9 and TRBJ2-7; TRBD1 is a possible D gene (5 bases). CDR1 SEHNR and CDR2 FQNEAQ come from the germline V gene (reference sequence). Trimming took off 4 bases at V and 0 bases at J, with 13 bases between the two ends. The CDR3 runs to 15 residues. The CDR3 spells CASSSATGISYEQYF. The CDR3 nucleotides are TGTGCCAGCAGCTCCGCTACAGGAATCTCCTACGAGCAGTACTTC.

The chain employs TRBV4-1 and TRBJ1-4; TRBD1 matches 7 bases. Germline CDR1 MGHRA, CDR2 YSYEKL. V lost 5 bases and J lost 3; bases outside the gene matches: 9. CDR3 length: 16 residues. CDR3 sequence reads: CASSSMGTVANEKLFF. The CDR3 DNA sequence: TGCGCCAGCAGCTCTATGGGGACAGTGGCTAATGAAAAACTGTTTTTT.

This chain links TRBV25-1 with TRBJ2-7; unclear D gene. This CDR3 is 11 amino acids long. V was pared by 8 bases and J by 10 bases, with 15 bases between. The V gene's germline CDR1 is MGHDK and CDR2 SYGVNS. The CDR3 sequence: CASVGQVDQYF. The CDR3 DNA reads as TGTGCCAGCGTGGGCCAGGTGGATCAGTACTTC.

The V gene is TRBV4-1, the J gene TRBJ1-2, with a weak D call TRBD1 (5 bases). The CDR3 totals 16 residues. Germline assignment: CDR1 MGHRA and CDR2 YSYEKL. Trimming shortened V by 4 bases and J by 7 bases, and 22 bases separated the two germline ends. CDR3 region: CASSRDRGNPRRGYTF. In DNA form, the CDR3 reads TGCGCCAGCAGCCGAGATAGGGGAAATCCGCGTCGTGGCTACACCTTC.

The gene calls are TRBV4-3 and TRBJ2-7; 9 nucleotides match TRBD1. Germline trimming cut 0 bases from V and 7 bases from J; bases unmatched to any gene: 4. Germline assignment: CDR1 LGHNA and CDR2 YSLEER. This CDR3 is 14 amino acids long. For the CDR3, the DNA is TGCGCCAGCAGCCAAGAACAGGGGGCCGGGGAGCAGTACTTC. It yields the protein CASSQEQGAGEQYF.

This chain uses TRBV18 with TRBJ2-3; TRBD1 aligns across 11 bases. The CDR3 is 14 residues long. Germline-derived CDR1 and CDR2 are KGHSH and LQKENI. Losses at the gene ends were 3 bases for V and 6 bases for J; bases not matched to a gene: 2. CDR3 in amino acids: CASSPGQGADTQYF. The CDR3 DNA sequence: TGTGCCAGCTCACCTGGACAGGGGGCGGATACGCAGTATTTT.

This chain connects TRBV10-2 to TRBJ1-3, with D tentatively TRBD1 (6 bases). CDR1 WSHSY and CDR2 SAAADI come from the germline V gene. Trimming removed 8 bases from V and 5 bases from J, with 19 bases in between. The CDR3 has 15 residues. The CDR3 is CASQTPGDERNTIYF. As DNA, the CDR3 is TGCGCCAGCCAAACCCCAGGGGACGAGAGAAACACCATATATTTT.

V is TRBV4-2 and J is TRBJ2-5; TRBD2 matches at 13 bases. The V gene end was trimmed by 3 bases and the J gene end by 3 bases; junction bases not matched to a gene: 10. This CDR3 comprises 18 residues. Germline CDR1 LGHNA, CDR2 YNFKEQ. This chain's CDR3 is CASSQGGGTSGKEETQYF. DNA of the CDR3: TGTGCCAGCAGCCAGGGCGGGGGGACTAGCGGGAAGGAAGAGACCCAGTACTTC.

The V gene is TRBV5-1, the J gene TRBJ1-2, with D unclear. The CDR3 is made up of 15 amino acids. Between the trimmed V and J ends, which lost 2 bases and 3 bases, there was a span of 14 bases. Germline values: CDR1 SGHRS, CDR2 YFSETQ. CDR3 DNA: TGCGCCAGCAGCTTACGAGGGTCAAGCGACTATGGCTACACCTTC. Protein: CASSLRGSSDYGYTF.

The chain joins TRBV11-2 to TRBJ1-5, with D possibly TRBD1 on 5 matching bases. The V gene lost 0 bases and the J gene lost 2 bases, with 11 bases spanning the gap. The V gene's germline CDR1 is SGHAT and CDR2 FQNNGV. This CDR3 is built from 16 residues. CDR3 region: CASSLETGVGNQPQHF. CDR3 bases: TGTGCCAGCAGCTTAGAGACGGGGGTCGGCAATCAGCCCCAGCATTTT.